This T cell receptor beta chain was retrieved from a study of regulatory T cells in long-lasting Graves disease. Overall study context: New Graves' disease cases had less than 3 months of antithyroid drugs.

Study conclusions and caveats: New patients shared fewer public clonotypes (about 1,000) than persistent patients did (about 2,700). There were preferences for TRBV28, TRBJ1-2 and TRBJ2-5 in persistent disease.

This clonotype has at least ten counts. No antigen is known for it. After removal of 2 bases from V and 2 bases from J, the junction contained 3 bases not matched to a gene. The CDR3 totals 15 residues. CDR1 and CDR2 from the germline V gene are MNHNS and SASEGT. According to the study, TCR beta libraries were built with iRepertoire HTBI primers and CDR3-region Arm-PCR. TCRdb used MiXCR to reprocess the multiplex PCR reads, holding one entry per CDR3 protein. Of roughly 500,000 distinct CDR3 sequences in the sample, roughly 13% are singletons; the top ten hold roughly 10%. The time point: newly diagnosed GD, antithyroid drugs for less than 3 months. RNA from PBMCs was the source of the TCR library. These records were also assigned to another study, of T cells in Graves' hyperthyroidism and ophthalmopathy. From that paper: Diagnostic assessment was based on clinical symptoms, serum thyroxine and TRAb, thyroid ultrasound and orbital computed tomography.

The receptor was derived from a man aged 25-40 years with Graves disease. Sequences were derived from peripheral blood mononuclear cells (PBMCs), sampled at new diagnosis, from a patient treated with antithyroid drugs. The chain is built from TRBV6-1 and TRBJ1-5, with TRBD1 matching over 7 bases. CDR3 in DNA: TGTGCCAGCAGTGAATGGCAGGGGGGCAATCAGCCCCAGCATTTT. Translating gives CASSEWQGGNQPQHF.